These 23 T cell receptor beta chains originate from one sample sequenced in a study of blood T cell repertoires in COVID-19. The assay was immunoSEQ multiplex PCR, and TCRdb's table has in-frame clones only and misses some. The sample carries some 260,000 clones, approximately 89% recorded once. What was sequenced was peripheral blood. The receptors come from a woman in her 30s with COVID-19, enrolled during active disease.

The V gene is TRBV11-3, the J gene TRBJ1-2, with D maybe TRBD1 (5 bases). Between the trimmed V and J ends, which lost 1 base and 5 bases, there was a span of 8 bases. The CDR3 sequence is 13 residues long. Germline V lookup: CDR1 SGHNT, CDR2 YENEEA. Here the CDR3 DNA reads TGTGCCAGCAGCTTAGGCTCAGGGTATGGCTACACCTTC. It encodes CASSLGSGYGYTF.

The chain carries TRBV10-3 and TRBJ2-6, with 9 positions matching TRBD2. Looked up from germline, CDR1 is ENHRY and CDR2 is SYGVKD. The CDR3 sequence is 18 residues long. The V gene end was trimmed by 4 bases and the J gene end by 4 bases; junction bases not matched to a gene: 11. The CDR3 DNA sequence: TGTGCCATCAGTGGCGGGACTAGCCTTCTTAGAGGGGCCAACGTCCTGACTTTC. Translating gives CAISGGTSLLRGANVLTF.

This clone was recorded once. The chain carries TRBV3-1 (or the pseudogene TRBV3-2) and TRBJ2-7; TRBD2 matches at 7 bases. Germline V gene data show CDR1 as LGHDT and CDR2 as YNNKEL (reference sequence). After removal of 1 base from V and 1 base from J, the junction contained 7 bases not matched to a gene. CDR3 size: 16 residues. This CDR3 reads CASSQVGPSGSYEQYV. The CDR3 nucleotides are TGTGCCAGCAGCCAAGTCGGGCCTAGCGGATCCTACGAGCAGTACGTC.

This chain uses TRBV6-2 or TRBV6-3 with TRBJ1-5, with D perhaps matching TRBD1 (5 bases). V was pared by 7 bases and J by 6 bases, with 19 bases between. The CDR3 spans 15 residues. Germline-derived CDR1 and CDR2 are MNHEY and SVGEGT. The CDR3 nucleotides read TGTGCCAGCACCCCGGGGGGAGGGGTATTTCAGCCCCAGCATTTT. Residues: CASTPGGGVFQPQHF.

The chain couples TRBV21-1 to TRBJ2-1; the table's D call of TRBD2 was not tested on the DNA. TRBV21-1 is a pseudogene locus. This CDR3 has 17 amino acids. The CDR3: CASSKVRGLGGYNEQFF. In DNA form, the CDR3 reads TGTGCCAGCAGCAAAGTTCGGGGGTTAGGAGGATACAATGAGCAGTTCTTC.

The chain combines TRBV12-3 or TRBV12-4 with TRBJ1-1; D remains unclear. With 3 bases removed from V and 7 bases from J, the gap between germline ends came to 9 bases. The CDR3 sequence is 12 residues long. CDR3 sequence: CASSFEGFEAFF. DNA of the CDR3: TGTGCCAGCAGTTTCGAGGGCTTTGAAGCTTTCTTT.

This chain uses TRBV9 with TRBJ2-7; 7 bases fit TRBD1. CDR3 size: 15 residues. Trimming at V came to 4 bases and at J to 3 bases, leaving 10 bases not matched to a gene. CDR1 is SGDLS, CDR2 YYNGEE, per germline. CDR3 coding DNA: TGTGCCAGCAGCCCCTCAGGGGGAACTTTCTACGAGCAGTACTTC. This encodes CASSPSGGTFYEQYF.

The V call is TRBV24-1, the J call TRBJ2-2; possible D gene TRBD1, 5 bases. Trimming cost V 7 bases and J 3 bases, with 11 bases left between them. Germline CDR1 and CDR2: KGHDR and SFDVKD. The CDR3 contains 14 residues. The CDR3 coding sequence is TGTGCCACCAGCACTCGCAGGGACACCGGGGAGCTGTTTTTT. This sequence encodes CATSTRRDTGELFF.

V and J are TRBV11-3 and TRBJ1-4; 7 bases map to TRBD1. The CDR3 spans 14 residues. V trimming: 1 base; J trimming: 8 bases; junction bases outside the gene matches: 4. CDR1 and CDR2 from the germline V gene are SGHNT and YENEEA. This CDR3 reads CASSLGQGNEKLFF. The CDR3 nucleotides read TGTGCCAGCAGCTTAGGACAGGGAAACGAAAAACTGTTTTTT.

The rearrangement uses TRBV5-6 and TRBJ2-7; 7 bases map to TRBD1. This CDR3 region has 14 residues. With V trimmed by 0 bases and J by 4 bases, 4 bases remained unmatched. CDR1 is SGHDT and CDR2 is YYEEEE in the germline V gene. The CDR3 DNA sequence: TGTGCCAGCAGCTTGGGGGGGACAGTATACGAGCAGTACTTC. Its protein is CASSLGGTVYEQYF.

This clone appeared a few times. The genes are TRBV7-9 and TRBJ1-6; 7 nucleotides line up with TRBD1. The CDR3 covers 13 residues. Germline CDR1 and CDR2: SEHNR and FQNEAQ (reference sequence). Trimming cost V 4 bases and J 9 bases; bases outside gene matches: 3. CDR3 nucleotides: TGTGCCAGCAGCTCGACAGGGAGTTCACCCCTCCACTTT. It is translated as CASSSTGSSPLHF.

This clone was observed once. The J gene is TRBJ2-1, the V gene TRBV3-1 (or the pseudogene TRBV3-2); D is possibly TRBD2 (6 bases). The CDR3 is 17 residues long. The ends were cut back, 0 bases at V and 2 bases at J, with 14 bases in the middle. Germline loops: CDR1 LGHDT, CDR2 YNNKEL (reference sequence). The CDR3, as DNA: TGTGCCAGCAGCCAAGATCCCCCTAGCGCAACCTACAATGAGCAGTTCTTC. Translated: CASSQDPPSATYNEQFF.

This chain joins TRBV6-2 or TRBV6-3 and TRBJ2-2; TRBD2 matches 9 bases. The CDR3 is made up of 15 amino acids. The ends lost 6 bases at V and 2 bases at J; junction bases unmatched: 4. From germline, CDR1 is MNHEY and CDR2 SVGEGT. In nucleotides, the CDR3 is TGTGCCAGCAGCACTAGCGGGTCAAACACCGGGGAGCTGTTTTTT. Residues: CASSTSGSNTGELFF.

The gene calls are TRBV20-1 and TRBJ2-4, with D unclear. The V end lost 7 bases, the J end lost 5 bases, and 6 bases lay between the germline ends. Per the germline V gene, CDR1 is DFQATT and CDR2 is SNEGSKA (reference sequence). There are 10 residues in the CDR3. The CDR3 loop reads CSVAENIQYF. Written as DNA, the CDR3 is TGCAGTGTAGCAGAAAACATTCAGTACTTC.

In its sample, this clone was seen once. J is TRBJ2-2 and V is TRBV3-1 (or the pseudogene TRBV3-2); D may be TRBD1 (6 bases). From germline, CDR1 is LGHDT and CDR2 YNNKEL (reference sequence). V lost 5 bases, J lost 5 bases, and 15 bases lay in between. The CDR3 spans 15 residues. The DNA of the CDR3 is TGTGCCAGCAGCACCGGACAGTTTGAAACCGGGGAGCTGTTTTTT. As protein: CASSTGQFETGELFF.

The chain uses TRBV3-1 (or the pseudogene TRBV3-2) and TRBJ1-1; unclear D gene. From germline, CDR1 is LGHDT and CDR2 YNNKEL (reference sequence). V dropped 1 base and J dropped 7 bases, with 16 bases sitting between them. CDR3 length: 15 amino acids. The chain's CDR3 is CASSQGKVEVYEAFF. As DNA, the CDR3 is TGTGCCAGCAGCCAAGGGAAAGTAGAGGTCTATGAAGCTTTCTTT.

The chain has TRBV14 and TRBJ2-5; 9 bases agree with TRBD1. The CDR3 extends over 15 amino acids. Germline V gene lookup returns CDR1 SGHDN and CDR2 FVKESK. The V segment lost 1 base and the J segment 4 bases; nucleotides outside the gene matches: 4. CDR3 bases: TGTGCCAGCAGCCAAGGACAGGGGGGGGGAGAGACCCAGTACTTC. Translation gives CASSQGQGGGETQYF.

The gene calls are TRBV5-4 and TRBJ2-1; maybe TRBD2 (6 bases). Trimming pared 4 bases from V and 3 bases from J, leaving 14 bases between. The CDR3 extends over 15 amino acids. CDR1 and CDR2 (germline): SGHNT, YYREEE (reference sequence). The CDR3, as DNA: TGTGCCAGCAGCCCCCCCATGGGACTCTACAATGAGCAGTTCTTC. This translates into CASSPPMGLYNEQFF.

The CDR3 sequence is CASSRGGISTDTQYF. The CDR3 DNA reads as TGTGCCAGCAGCCGCGGGGGGATTAGCACAGATACGCAGTATTTT. The chain carries TRBV14 and TRBJ2-3; 8 bases fit TRBD2. J lost 0 bases, V lost 4 bases, and 3 bases had no gene match. Germline V gene sequence: CDR1 SGHDN, CDR2 FVKESK. The CDR3 totals 15 residues.

This chain uses TRBV5-1 with TRBJ2-5; TRBD1 aligns across 8 bases. The V gene end was trimmed by 3 bases and the J gene end by 2 bases; junction bases not matched to a gene: 3. CDR1 and CDR2 (germline): SGHRS, YFSETQ. The CDR3 covers 14 residues. This CDR3 is CASSSTGVQETQYF. The CDR3 DNA sequence: TGCGCCAGCAGCTCGACAGGGGTACAAGAGACCCAGTACTTC.

This clone was counted only a few times. V and J are TRBV29-1 and TRBJ2-1; D perhaps matches TRBD2 (6 bases). Germline values: CDR1 SQVTM, CDR2 ANQGSEA. This CDR3 has 14 residues. Trimming cost V 5 bases and J 1 base, with 12 bases left between them. CDR3: CSVSRGLSYNEQFF. Here the CDR3 DNA reads TGCAGCGTTTCGCGGGGATTATCCTACAATGAGCAGTTCTTC.

This CDR3 is CASSFPTGEVDEKLFF. CDR3 nucleotide sequence: TGTGCCAGCAGCTTTCCTACAGGGGAAGTCGATGAAAAACTGTTTTTT. The chain recombines TRBV7-9 with TRBJ1-4, with 7 bases identical to TRBD1. The CDR3 extends over 16 amino acids. Per the germline V gene, CDR1 is SEHNR and CDR2 is FQNEAQ (reference sequence). The V and J ends lost 3 bases and 6 bases, in that order; junction bases with no gene match: 10. The complete variable domain, with remaining parts taken from reference TRBV7-9 and TRBJ1-4, reads DTGVSQNPRHKITKRGQNVTFRCDPISEHNRLYWYRQTLGQGPEFLTYFQNEAQLEKSRLLSDRFSAERPKGSFSTLEIQRTEQGDSAMYLCASSFPTGEVDEKLFFGSGTQLSVL.

This rearrangement joins TRBV28 to TRBJ2-3, with 8 bases matching TRBD2. The CDR3 spans 19 residues. The junction had 16 bases not matched to a gene; V was cut back by 5 bases and J by 0 bases. The germline CDR1 and CDR2 sequences are MDHEN and SYDVKM. The CDR3: CASSPWSAGALTSTDTQYF. CDR3 DNA: TGTGCCAGCAGTCCTTGGTCAGCGGGGGCCCTTACTAGCACAGATACGCAGTATTTT.